This T cell receptor (beta chain) was observed in a study of cytomegalovirus exposure and HLA in healthy donors. The CDR3 runs to 13 residues. Germline CDR1 is GTSNPN and CDR2 is SVGIG (reference sequence). With 5 bases clipped from V and 1 base from J, the junction kept 4 bases outside the gene matches. The PCR used 60 Vbeta and 13 Jbeta primers. Profiling relied on immunoSEQ multiplex PCR, and the TCRdb table lists in-frame clones only, not all of them. The profile covers around 200,000 clones, with approximately 79% appearing a single time and less than 2% taken by the ten largest. The receptor was derived from a male donor in good health and CMV-seronegative. Sequences were obtained from PBMCs. The V call is TRBV30, the J call TRBJ1-2, with 7 positions matching TRBD1. The CDR3: CAWEDRFNYGYTF. CDR3 nucleotides: TGTGCCTGGGAGGACAGGTTTAACTATGGCTACACCTTC.